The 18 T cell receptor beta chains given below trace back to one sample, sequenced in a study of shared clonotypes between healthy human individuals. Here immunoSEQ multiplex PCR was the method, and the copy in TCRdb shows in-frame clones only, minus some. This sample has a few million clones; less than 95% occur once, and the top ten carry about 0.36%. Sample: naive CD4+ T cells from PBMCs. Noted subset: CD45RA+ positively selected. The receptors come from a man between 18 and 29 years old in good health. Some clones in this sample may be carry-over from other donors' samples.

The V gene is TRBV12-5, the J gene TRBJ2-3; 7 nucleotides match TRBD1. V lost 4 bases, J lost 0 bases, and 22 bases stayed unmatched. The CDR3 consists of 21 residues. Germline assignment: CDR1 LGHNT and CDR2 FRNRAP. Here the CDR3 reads CASGYHMGQLNSWGSTDTQYF. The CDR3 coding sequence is TGTGCTAGTGGTTATCACATGGGACAGCTGAATTCCTGGGGTAGCACAGATACGCAGTATTTT.

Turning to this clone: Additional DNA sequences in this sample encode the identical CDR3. DNA for the CDR3: TGTGCCAGCAGTTTATCTCCGGGCCAGCCCCAGCATTTT. It translates to CASSLSPGQPQHF. This sequence joins TRBV27 and TRBJ1-5; D gene ambiguous. V dropped 0 bases and J dropped 7 bases, with 7 bases sitting between them. The CDR3 consists of 13 residues. Germline-derived CDR1 and CDR2 are MNHEY and SMNVEV (reference sequence).

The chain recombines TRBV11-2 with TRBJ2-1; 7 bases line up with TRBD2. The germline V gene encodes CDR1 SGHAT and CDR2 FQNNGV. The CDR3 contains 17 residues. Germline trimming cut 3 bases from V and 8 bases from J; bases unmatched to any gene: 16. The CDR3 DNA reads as TGTGCCAGCAGCTTCCCGACAAAGGGAGGGCCGCTTTATGAGCAGTTCTTC. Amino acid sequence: CASSFPTKGGPLYEQFF.

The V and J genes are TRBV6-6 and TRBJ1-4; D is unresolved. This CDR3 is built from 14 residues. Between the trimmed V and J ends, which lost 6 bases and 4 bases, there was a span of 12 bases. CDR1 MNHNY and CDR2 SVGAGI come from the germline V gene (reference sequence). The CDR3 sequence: CASSPGRINEKLFF. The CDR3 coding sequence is TGTGCCAGCAGCCCGGGGAGGATTAATGAAAAACTGTTTTTT.

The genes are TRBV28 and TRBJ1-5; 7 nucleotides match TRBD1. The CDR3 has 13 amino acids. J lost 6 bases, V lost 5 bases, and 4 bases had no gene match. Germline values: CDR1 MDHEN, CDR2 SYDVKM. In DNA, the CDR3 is TGTGCCAGCAGTGAGGGGGCCGCTCAGCCCCAGCATTTT. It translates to CASSEGAAQPQHF.

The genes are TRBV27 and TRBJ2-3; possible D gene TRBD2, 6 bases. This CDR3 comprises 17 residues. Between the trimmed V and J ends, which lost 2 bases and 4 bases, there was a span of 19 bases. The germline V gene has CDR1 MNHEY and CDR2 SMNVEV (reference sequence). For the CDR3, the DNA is TGTGCCAGCAGTTTAGGGCCCCCAGCGGGCAGGGCAGATACGCAGTATTTT. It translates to CASSLGPPAGRADTQYF.

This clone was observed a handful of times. The CDR3 here is CASSPRQETTEAFF. In DNA, the CDR3 is TGTGCCAGCAGCCCAAGACAGGAAACCACTGAAGCTTTCTTT. This chain links TRBV5-8 with TRBJ1-1, with D possibly being TRBD1 (6 bases). Germline values: CDR1 SGHTS, CDR2 YDEGEE. The CDR3 covers 14 residues. With 4 bases removed from V and 4 bases from J, the gap between germline ends came to 14 bases. The full variable domain, rest sourced from reference TRBV5-8 and TRBJ1-1, is EAGVTQSPTHLIKTRGQQATLRCSPISGHTSVYWYQQALGLGLQFLLWYDEGEERNRGNFPPRFSGRQFPNYSSELNVNALELEDSALYLCASSPRQETTEAFFGQGTRLTVV.

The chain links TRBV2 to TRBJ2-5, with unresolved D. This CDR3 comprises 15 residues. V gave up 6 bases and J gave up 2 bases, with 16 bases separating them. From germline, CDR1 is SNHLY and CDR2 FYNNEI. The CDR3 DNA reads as TGTGCCAGCAGCATACTTATGGGCGCGCAAGAGACCCAGTACTTC. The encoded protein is CASSILMGAQETQYF. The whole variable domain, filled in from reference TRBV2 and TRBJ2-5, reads EPEVTQTPSHQVTQMGQEVILRCVPISNHLYFYWYRQILGQKVEFLVSFYNNEISEKSEIFDDQFSVERPDGSNFTLKIRSTKLEDSAMYFCASSILMGAQETQYFGPGTRLLVL.

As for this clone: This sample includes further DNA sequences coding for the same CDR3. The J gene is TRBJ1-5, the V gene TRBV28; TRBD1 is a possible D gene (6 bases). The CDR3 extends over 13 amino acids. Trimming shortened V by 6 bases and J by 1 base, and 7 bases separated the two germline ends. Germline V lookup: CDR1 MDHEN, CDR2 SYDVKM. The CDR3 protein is CASRRGSNQPQHF. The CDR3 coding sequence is TGTGCCAGCAGGAGGGGGAGCAATCAGCCCCAGCATTTT.

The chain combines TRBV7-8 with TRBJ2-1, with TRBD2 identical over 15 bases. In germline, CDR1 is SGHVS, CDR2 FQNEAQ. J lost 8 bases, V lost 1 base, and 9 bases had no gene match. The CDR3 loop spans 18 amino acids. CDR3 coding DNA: TGTGCCAGCAGCTTAGGAGGACTAGCGGGAGGGCTAAGGGATGAGCAGTTCTTC. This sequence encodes CASSLGGLAGGLRDEQFF.

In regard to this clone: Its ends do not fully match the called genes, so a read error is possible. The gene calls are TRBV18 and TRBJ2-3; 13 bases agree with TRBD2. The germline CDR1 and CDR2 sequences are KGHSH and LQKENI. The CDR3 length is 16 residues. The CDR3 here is CASPPGTSGITDTQYF. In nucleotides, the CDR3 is TGTGCCAGCCCACCGGGGACTAGCGGGATAACAGATACGCAGTATTTT.

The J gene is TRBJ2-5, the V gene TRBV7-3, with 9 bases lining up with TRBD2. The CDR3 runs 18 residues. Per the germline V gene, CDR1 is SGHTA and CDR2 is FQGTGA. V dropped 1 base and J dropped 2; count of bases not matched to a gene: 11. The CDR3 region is CASSLMSRLAGTQETQYF. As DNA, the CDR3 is TGTGCCAGCAGCTTAATGTCTCGGCTAGCGGGAACACAAGAGACCCAGTACTTC.

CDR3 sequence reads: CSVEILAAQETQYF. The CDR3 coding sequence is TGCAGCGTTGAAATCCTAGCGGCACAAGAGACCCAGTACTTC. V usage is TRBV29-1 and J usage is TRBJ2-5; 7 nucleotides line up with TRBD2. V shed 2 bases and J 2 bases; nucleotides not matched to a gene: 5. The CDR3 has 14 residues. Germline values: CDR1 SQVTM, CDR2 ANQGSEA. Full variable domain (rest looked up from reference TRBV29-1 and TRBJ2-5): SAVISQKPSRDICQRGTSLTIQCQVDSQVTMMFWYRQQPGQSLTLIATANQGSEATYESGFVIDKFPISRPNLTFSTLTVSNMSPEDSSIYLCSVEILAAQETQYFGPGTRLLVL.

The CDR3 loop is CALSGGRRETQYF. DNA for the CDR3: TGTGCCTTAAGCGGCGGGAGAAGAGAGACCCAGTACTTC. This rearrangement joins TRBV5-4 to TRBJ2-5; 7 bases are a match to TRBD2. The junction had 10 bases not matched to a gene; V was cut back by 10 bases and J by 4 bases. Germline V lookup: CDR1 SGHNT, CDR2 YYREEE (reference sequence). The CDR3 is made up of 13 amino acids. The variable domain in full, completed from reference TRBV5-4 and TRBJ2-5, reads ETGVTQSPTHLIKTRGQQVTLRCSSQSGHNTVSWYQQALGQGPQFIFQYYREEENGRGNFPPRFSGLQFPNYSSELNVNALELDDSALYLCALSGGRRETQYFGPGTRLLVL.

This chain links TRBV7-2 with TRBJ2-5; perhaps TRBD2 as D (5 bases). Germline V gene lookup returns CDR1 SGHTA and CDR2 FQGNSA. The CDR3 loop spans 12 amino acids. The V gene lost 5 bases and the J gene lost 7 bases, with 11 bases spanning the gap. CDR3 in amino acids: CASSRLRGTQYF. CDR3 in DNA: TGTGCCAGCAGCCGACTACGGGGGACCCAGTACTTC.

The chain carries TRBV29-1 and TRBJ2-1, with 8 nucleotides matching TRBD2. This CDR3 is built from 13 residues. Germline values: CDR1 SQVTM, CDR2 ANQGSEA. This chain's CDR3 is CSVKASGHNEQFF. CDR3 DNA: TGCTCCGTGAAGGCTAGCGGGCACAATGAGCAGTTCTTC.

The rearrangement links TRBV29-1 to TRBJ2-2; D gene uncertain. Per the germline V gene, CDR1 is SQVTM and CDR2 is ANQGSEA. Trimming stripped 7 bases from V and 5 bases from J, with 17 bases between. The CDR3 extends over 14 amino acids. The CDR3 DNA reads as TGCAGCGCTTGGCGGCCCCTGGGTACCGGGGAGCTGTTTTTT. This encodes CSAWRPLGTGELFF.

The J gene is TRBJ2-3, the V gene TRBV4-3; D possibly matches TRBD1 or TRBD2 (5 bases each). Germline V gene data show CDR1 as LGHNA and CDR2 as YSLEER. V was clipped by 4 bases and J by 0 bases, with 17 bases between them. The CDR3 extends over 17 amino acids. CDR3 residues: CASSRIPIRDSTDTQYF. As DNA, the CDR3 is TGCGCCAGCAGCCGAATACCGATCCGGGACAGCACAGATACGCAGTATTTT.